This T cell receptor beta chain stems from a study of a mutant IDH1 vaccine in newly diagnosed glioma. The time point is: baseline, week 1 (first vaccination visit). The treatment was: pre-vaccination baseline after standard-of-care therapy. Each donor presented with a new WHO grade 3 or 4 astrocytoma that tested IDH1-mutant and showed ATRX loss. Findings and limits, study-wide: Variations in leading peripheral T cell clonotypes appeared to have no connection with pseudoprogression.

Measured with immunoSEQ multiplex PCR; TCRdb has only the in-frame clones, and not every one. The sample holds about 96,000 clones, roughly 78% seen once. Germline CDR1 reads PRHDT; CDR2 reads FYEKMQ (reference sequence). The CDR3 has 13 residues. Trimming took 4 bases from V and 6 from J; bases not matched to a gene: 6. Turning to this clone: Antigen unknown.

V usage is TRBV13 and J usage is TRBJ2-7, with 7 bases that match TRBD2. Material: PBMCs, obtained from a glioma patient treated with radiotherapy, temozolomide or both. This TCR came from a man between 40 and 49 years old with glioma. The CDR3 region is CASSYRGRAEQYF. The CDR3 DNA reads as TGTGCCAGCAGCTATCGCGGGAGAGCCGAGCAGTACTTC.